A single sample gave rise to the 16 T cell receptor beta chains below, sequenced in a study of post-analysis software for immune sequencing data. Overall study findings and caveats: With TRBV5-6, TRBV5-1 and TRBV20-1 included, roughly five TRBV segments were more frequent in patients than in controls.

The TCR beta cDNA libraries contained unique molecular identifiers. TCRdb processed the PCR reads anew with MiXCR; each CDR3 protein has one entry. Altogether about 770,000 distinct CDR3 sequences are present, roughly 50% being singletons, with the ten largest covering over 4.5%. The antigens these receptors bind are not known. The sequencing input was blood. Receptors were obtained from a girl aged 5-17 years with multiple sclerosis.

The gene calls are TRBV6-5 and TRBJ2-3, with D tentatively TRBD1 (6 bases). This CDR3 region has 13 residues. Germline values: CDR1 MNHEY, CDR2 SVGAGI. With 5 bases removed from V and 5 bases from J, the gap between germline ends came to 11 bases. The CDR3 DNA reads TGTGCCAGCAGTAGAAACAGGGTAGATACGCAGTATTTT. Protein sequence: CASSRNRVDTQYF.

The CDR3 DNA reads TGCGCCAGCAGCCAAGCAACCCGAAACTATGGCTACACCTTC. Translated: CASSQATRNYGYTF. The chain couples TRBV4-3 to TRBJ1-2; D unresolved. The length of the CDR3 is 14 residues. Per the germline V gene, CDR1 is LGHNA and CDR2 is YSLEER. The germline V and J ends were trimmed by 1 base and 2 bases, with 8 bases remaining between them.

This clonotype was seen a handful of times. The chain joins TRBV2 to TRBJ2-7; D may be TRBD1 or TRBD2 (6 bases each). CDR3 length: 12 amino acids. Looked up from germline, CDR1 is SNHLY and CDR2 is FYNNEI. V lost 11 bases to trimming and J lost 2 bases, with 13 bases between them. DNA for the CDR3: TGTGCCGGAGGGACAATCCCCTACGAGCAGTACTTC. This gives the protein CAGGTIPYEQYF.

This clonotype has a handful of counts. The chain recombines TRBV20-1 with TRBJ2-5, with D possibly being TRBD1 or TRBD2 (5 bases each). Matching the DNA end better, TRBJ2-7 makes the J call doubtful. This CDR3 is built from 19 residues. Germline V CDR1 and CDR2: DFQATT, SNEGSKA (reference sequence). CDR3 residues: CSASETLGARRDGYYEQYF. The CDR3, as DNA: TGCAGTGCTAGTGAGACCTTAGGGGCCAGACGGGACGGCTACTACGAGCAGTACTTC.

This clonotype has only a few counts. The CDR3 DNA follows: TGCAGTGCACCGGGACTAGCGGGAGAGACGGAGGGCGAGCAGTACTTC. It specifies CSAPGLAGETEGEQYF. The chain is built from TRBV20-1 and TRBJ2-5, with 14 bases matching TRBD2. The closer fit of TRBJ2-7 to the DNA end suggests the J call may be wrong. Looked up from germline, CDR1 is DFQATT and CDR2 is SNEGSKA (reference sequence). The CDR3 loop spans 16 amino acids.

J is TRBJ2-7 and V is TRBV29-1; D unresolved. This CDR3 region has 13 residues. Germline V gene data show CDR1 as SQVTM and CDR2 as ANQGSEA. V was clipped by 7 bases and J by 2 bases, with 15 bases between them. For the CDR3, the DNA is TGCAGCGCCCTTCAATCCACAACCTACGAGCAGTACTTC. Translating gives CSALQSTTYEQYF.

This clonotype has only a few counts. The CDR3 coding sequence is TGCAGCGTTGAAAGGACCCTGACGCCTCTACAGGATACGCAGTATTTT. Translated: CSVERTLTPLQDTQYF. The chain is built from TRBV29-1 and TRBJ2-3; D remains unclear. Germline V gene data show CDR1 as SQVTM and CDR2 as ANQGSEA. The CDR3 totals 16 residues. The germline V and J ends were trimmed by 2 bases and 6 bases, with 21 bases remaining between them.

The chain carries TRBV6-1 and TRBJ1-2; TRBD1 is a possible D gene (5 bases). Germline CDR1 MNHNS, CDR2 SASEGT. The CDR3 is 12 amino acids. The germline V and J ends were trimmed by 5 bases and 13 bases, with 17 bases remaining between them. DNA for the CDR3: TGTGCCAGCAGTAACCCGGGGACCCGAGGCACCTTC. This gives the protein CASSNPGTRGTF.

This sequence joins TRBV6-1 and TRBJ1-6, with D tentatively TRBD1 (6 bases). The CDR3 loop spans 16 amino acids. Germline values: CDR1 MNHNS, CDR2 SASEGT. V lost 6 bases and J lost 9, with 21 bases in between. The CDR3, as DNA: TGTGCCAGCAGCAGGGACACCTCCATTGCACCTTCACCCCTCCACTTT. It is translated as CASSRDTSIAPSPLHF.

The rearrangement uses TRBV12-3 or TRBV12-4 and TRBJ2-7, with 11 bases aligning to TRBD2. The end of the DNA aligns better with TRBJ2-5, so the J call may be wrong. This CDR3 has 16 residues. CDR3 protein: CASSFSPLAGAETQYF. The CDR3 bases are TGTGCCAGCAGTTTCTCCCCACTAGCGGGAGCTGAGACCCAGTACTTC.

The V call is TRBV29-1, the J call TRBJ2-1; D may be TRBD2 (7 bases). The CDR3 loop spans 15 amino acids. V was cut by 8 bases and J by 7 bases, with 24 bases left in between. The germline V gene has CDR1 SQVTM and CDR2 ANQGSEA. CDR3 region: CSLSGGGGPWNEQFF. Written as DNA, the CDR3 is TGCAGCTTGAGCGGAGGGGGAGGGCCTTGGAATGAGCAGTTCTTC.

V is TRBV6-1 and J is TRBJ2-7, with D perhaps matching TRBD1 or TRBD2 (5 bases each). The CDR3 runs to 12 residues. Germline loops: CDR1 MNHNS, CDR2 SASEGT. V dropped 8 bases and J dropped 6 bases, with 14 bases sitting between them. The CDR3 nucleotides are TGTGCCAGCGCACTAGTAGGGGCCGAGCAGTACTTC. Amino acid sequence: CASALVGAEQYF.

In this sample, this clonotype turned up a few times. The V call is TRBV6-2 or TRBV6-3, the J call TRBJ2-3, with no clear D. CDR3 length equals 14 residues. CDR1 MNHEY and CDR2 SVGEGT come from the germline V gene. V was pared by 0 bases and J by 2 bases, with 6 bases between. CDR3 sequence reads: CASSYSGFTDTQYF. CDR3 DNA: TGTGCCAGCAGTTACTCTGGATTCACAGATACGCAGTATTTT.

The V call is TRBV21-1, the J call TRBJ2-5; the DNA was not used to check the table's D call, TRBD1. The end of the DNA fits TRBJ2-7 better, so the J call may be wrong. TRBV21-1 is recorded as a pseudogene. The CDR3 is 16 residues long. CDR3 region: CASPNYTGTPWNEQYF. As DNA, the CDR3 is TGTGCCAGCCCTAACTATACAGGGACCCCATGGAACGAGCAGTACTTC.

This clonotype was seen just once. The chain joins TRBV27 to TRBJ2-1, with D perhaps matching TRBD1 (5 bases). TRBJ2-7 explains the end of the DNA better; the J call may be wrong. In germline, CDR1 is MNHEY, CDR2 SMNVEV (reference sequence). This CDR3 spans 13 amino acids. In nucleotides, the CDR3 is TGTGCCAGCAAAAGGGGCGGCACCTACGAGCAGTACTTC. Protein: CASKRGGTYEQYF.

This clonotype has more than one count but fewer than ten. The chain employs TRBV20-1 and TRBJ2-1; 11 bases map to TRBD2. The CDR3 loop spans 15 amino acids. CDR1 DFQATT and CDR2 SNEGSKA come from the germline V gene (reference sequence). J was trimmed by 4 bases and V by 3 bases; bases with no gene match: 5. DNA of the CDR3: TGCAGTGCTAGCGGACTAGCGGGTCGATACAATGAGCAGTTCTTC. Translation: CSASGLAGRYNEQFF.